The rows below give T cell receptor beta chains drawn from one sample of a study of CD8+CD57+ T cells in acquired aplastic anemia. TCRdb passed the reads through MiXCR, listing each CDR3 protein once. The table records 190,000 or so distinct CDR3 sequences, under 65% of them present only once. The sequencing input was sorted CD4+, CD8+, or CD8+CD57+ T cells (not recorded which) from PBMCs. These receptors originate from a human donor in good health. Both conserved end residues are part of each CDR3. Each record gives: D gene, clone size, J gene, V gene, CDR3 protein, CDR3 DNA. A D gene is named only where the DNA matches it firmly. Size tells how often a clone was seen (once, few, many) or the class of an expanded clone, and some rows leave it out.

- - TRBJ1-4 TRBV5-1 CASSTGRTTNEKLFF TGCGCCAGCAGCACCGGGCGGACGACTAATGAAAAACTGTTTTTT
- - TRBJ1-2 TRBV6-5 CASRRQAGIYGYTF TGTGCCAGCAGAAGACAGGCAGGGATTTATGGCTACACCTTC
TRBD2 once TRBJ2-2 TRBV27 CASRGLAGMNTGELFF TGTGCCAGCAGAGGACTAGCGGGGATGAACACCGGGGAGCTGTTTTTT
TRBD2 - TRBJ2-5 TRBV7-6 CASSLGGGGDGETQYF TGTGCCAGCAGCTTAGGGGGGGGTGGGGACGGAGAGACCCAGTACTTC
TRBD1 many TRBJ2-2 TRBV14 CASSGQANTGELFF TGTGCCAGCAGCGGACAGGCCAACACCGGGGAGCTGTTTTTT
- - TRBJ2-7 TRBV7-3 CASGRPDSEQYF TGTGCCAGCGGCCGGCCAGATTCCGAGCAGTACTTC
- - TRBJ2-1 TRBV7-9 CASSFVWADERFF TGTGCCAGCAGCTTTGTCTGGGCTGATGAGCGGTTCTTC
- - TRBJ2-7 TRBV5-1 CASSLGLKTYEQYF TGCGCCAGCAGCTTGGGTCTCAAGACCTACGAGCAGTACTTC
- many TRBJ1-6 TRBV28 CASSLDSYNSPLHF TGTGCCAGCAGTTTGGACAGCTATAATTCACCCCTCCACTTT
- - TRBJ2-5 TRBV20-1 CSATRHPRETQYF TGCAGTGCTACCAGACACCCCCGGGAGACCCAGTACTTC
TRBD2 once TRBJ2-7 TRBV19 CASNRRAGGSYEQYF TGTGCCAGTAATCGGAGAGCGGGAGGAAGCTACGAGCAGTACTTC
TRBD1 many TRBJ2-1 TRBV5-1 CASSSQGDEQFF TGCGCCAGCAGCTCTCAGGGGGATGAGCAGTTCTTC